The 16 T cell receptor beta chains given below trace back to one sample, sequenced in a study of low-dose radiotherapy and immunotherapy resistance in tumors. As to time point: after trial treatment. Treatment given: LDRT plus nivolumab, ipilimumab, low-dose cyclophosphamide and aspirin (RACIN trial). First-strand cDNA relied on TRAV- and TRBV-specific primers spanning alpha and beta chains. A roughly 19-cycle PCR with a constant-region primer and V-primer adapter amplified TCRs. One entry per CDR3 protein, called by TCRdb with MiXCR from the reads. Among roughly 100,000 distinct CDR3 sequences, 20% to 25% were seen once, and the ten largest hold about 13%. Material: PBMCs, obtained after low-dose radiotherapy plus immunotherapy. The source is a female donor with ovarian cancer.

The genes are TRBV19 and TRBJ1-1; 9 nucleotides agree with TRBD1. The CDR3 is made up of 14 amino acids. J gave up 6 bases and V 10 bases, and 12 bases lay outside the gene matches. Germline values: CDR1 LNHDA, CDR2 SQIVND (reference sequence). In DNA form, the CDR3 reads TGTGCCACCAGGGGGGTGGGACAGGGATCTGAAGCTTTCTTT. As protein: CATRGVGQGSEAFF.

This clonotype was counted at least ten times. The CDR3 reads CASSVGPSETQYF. Written as DNA, the CDR3 is TGTGCCAGCAGCGTTGGACCTAGTGAGACCCAGTACTTC. This chain links TRBV9 with TRBJ2-5; no definite D call. CDR3 size: 13 residues. Trimming pared 2 bases from V and 5 bases from J, leaving 10 bases between. Germline V gene data show CDR1 as SGDLS and CDR2 as YYNGEE.

This clonotype appeared many times. The rearrangement uses TRBV29-1 and TRBJ2-7; TRBD1 matches 9 bases. V lost 6 bases to trimming and J lost 2 bases; unmatched junction nucleotides: 2. CDR1 and CDR2 (germline): SQVTM, ANQGSEA. CDR3 length: 12 amino acids. This CDR3 reads CSVDRGPYEQYF. Written as DNA, the CDR3 is TGCAGCGTGGACAGGGGACCCTACGAGCAGTACTTC.

The genes are TRBV10-3 and TRBJ2-3; 8 nucleotides match TRBD1. Trimming cost V 6 bases and J 3 bases; bases outside gene matches: 5. Germline V gives CDR1 ENHRY, CDR2 SYGVKD. The CDR3 is 14 residues long. The CDR3 nucleotides are TGTGCCATCAGCGGACAGGGTCGAACAGATACGCAGTATTTT. It translates to CAISGQGRTDTQYF.

This clonotype was detected ten times or more. The chain has TRBV6-4 and TRBJ2-1; unclear D gene. CDR1 is MRHNA, CDR2 SNTAGT, per germline. V was pared by 4 bases and J by 0 bases, with 10 bases between. The CDR3 has 15 residues. The CDR3: CASSVRASSYNEQFF. The CDR3 DNA follows: TGTGCCAGCAGTGTTCGGGCTAGCTCCTACAATGAGCAGTTCTTC.

In this sample, this clonotype turned up many times. J is TRBJ1-2 and V is TRBV19; TRBD1 matches 10 bases. Germline CDR1 is LNHDA and CDR2 is SQIVND (reference sequence). The ends lost 6 bases at V and 4 bases at J; junction bases unmatched: 8. CDR3 length: 15 amino acids. The CDR3 DNA reads TGTGCCAGTAGCGAACCGGGACAGGGGATCTATGGCTACACCTTC. As protein: CASSEPGQGIYGYTF.

The table lists this clonotype with many counts. The rearrangement uses TRBV28 and TRBJ2-6; the D is unclear. V lost 2 bases, J lost 2 bases, and 7 bases lay in between. CDR3 length: 15 residues. Germline V gene sequence: CDR1 MDHEN, CDR2 SYDVKM. CDR3 DNA sequence: TGTGCCAGCAGTTTAGGGGAAACTGGGGCCAACGTCCTGACTTTC. This encodes CASSLGETGANVLTF.

This clonotype was picked up many times. V is TRBV5-1 and J is TRBJ2-7; 9 bases map to TRBD1. J was trimmed by 0 bases and V by 4 bases; bases with no gene match: 5. The CDR3 is made up of 15 amino acids. Germline V gene lookup returns CDR1 SGHRS and CDR2 YFSETQ. The CDR3 nucleotides are TGCGCCAGCAGCGCCAGACAGGGGGTCTCCTACGAGCAGTACTTC. Translation gives CASSARQGVSYEQYF.

The chain combines TRBV6-2 or TRBV6-3 with TRBJ1-1, with a tentative D call TRBD1 (6 bases). The CDR3 is 14 amino acids. Germline CDR1 reads MNHEY; CDR2 reads SVGEGT. V was shortened by 8 bases and J by 6 bases, with 19 bases between the two germline ends. This CDR3 is CASHLTGRRPEAFF. DNA for the CDR3: TGTGCCAGCCACCTCACAGGGAGGAGGCCTGAAGCTTTCTTT.

This clonotype appeared a few times. The chain combines TRBV20-1 with TRBJ1-1; D gene ambiguous. The V gene's germline CDR1 is DFQATT and CDR2 SNEGSKA (reference sequence). Trimming removed 4 bases from V and 3 bases from J, with 9 bases in between. The CDR3 spans 12 residues. The CDR3 region has the DNA TGCAGTGCTAAAGGGTTGGACACTGAAGCTTTCTTT. This gives the protein CSAKGLDTEAFF.

As concerns this clonotype: This likely traces to a read error, being one base from a far larger clone. CDR3 nucleotide sequence: TGCGCCAGCAGCCAGCACGCGGGAGAGGTGGACGAGCAGTTCTTC. Translated: CASSQHAGEVDEQFF. J is TRBJ2-1 and V is TRBV4-3; 7 nucleotides align to TRBD2. Losses at the gene ends were 3 bases for V and 10 bases for J; bases not matched to a gene: 12. The germline V gene has CDR1 LGHNA and CDR2 YSLEER. The length of the CDR3 is 15 residues.

This clonotype was observed many times. This rearrangement joins TRBV6-2 or TRBV6-3 to TRBJ2-7; D may be TRBD1 or TRBD2 (5 bases each). In germline, CDR1 is MNHEY, CDR2 SVGEGT. The CDR3 is 12 amino acids. V lost 8 bases and J lost 2, with 10 bases in between. DNA of the CDR3: TGTGCCAGCGACCAGGGAGCCTACGAGCAGTACTTC. This encodes CASDQGAYEQYF.

This clonotype was recorded at least ten times. The chain's CDR3 is CASSLTGGETQYF. CDR3 DNA: TGTGCCAGCAGCCTAACTGGAGGGGAGACCCAGTACTTC. The chain links TRBV6-1 to TRBJ2-5; D is possibly TRBD2 (6 bases). The V gene lost 6 bases and the J gene lost 5 bases, with 13 bases spanning the gap. The CDR3 runs 13 residues. Germline V gene sequence: CDR1 MNHNS, CDR2 SASEGT.

This clonotype was counted ten times or more. The chain employs TRBV3-1 and TRBJ2-1, with TRBD2 identical over 8 bases. Trimming cost V 6 bases and J 8 bases; bases outside gene matches: 9. Germline V lookup: CDR1 LGHDT, CDR2 YNNKEL (reference sequence). This CDR3 is built from 14 residues. CDR3 in amino acids: CASRRRAGADEQFF. In DNA form, the CDR3 reads TGTGCCAGCAGAAGAAGAGCGGGAGCTGATGAGCAGTTCTTC.

At least ten counts were recorded for this clonotype. This sequence joins TRBV7-6 and TRBJ1-5; tentatively, D is TRBD1 (5 bases). Looked up from germline, CDR1 is SGHVS and CDR2 is FNYEAQ. This CDR3 spans 21 amino acids. V was clipped by 4 bases and J by 0 bases, with 28 bases between them. CDR3 loop: CASSYRGGDGLLPTSNQPQHF. In nucleotides, the CDR3 is TGTGCCAGCAGCTACCGAGGCGGGGACGGCCTACTGCCTACTAGCAATCAGCCCCAGCATTTT.

The V and J genes are TRBV24-1 and TRBJ1-5; TRBD1 might be the D (5 bases). This CDR3 has 14 residues. Looked up from germline, CDR1 is KGHDR and CDR2 is SFDVKD. The germline V and J ends were trimmed by 7 bases and 2 bases, with 11 bases remaining between them. CDR3 residues: CATSTGGGNQPQHF. For the CDR3, the DNA is TGTGCCACCAGCACCGGGGGAGGCAATCAGCCCCAGCATTTT.